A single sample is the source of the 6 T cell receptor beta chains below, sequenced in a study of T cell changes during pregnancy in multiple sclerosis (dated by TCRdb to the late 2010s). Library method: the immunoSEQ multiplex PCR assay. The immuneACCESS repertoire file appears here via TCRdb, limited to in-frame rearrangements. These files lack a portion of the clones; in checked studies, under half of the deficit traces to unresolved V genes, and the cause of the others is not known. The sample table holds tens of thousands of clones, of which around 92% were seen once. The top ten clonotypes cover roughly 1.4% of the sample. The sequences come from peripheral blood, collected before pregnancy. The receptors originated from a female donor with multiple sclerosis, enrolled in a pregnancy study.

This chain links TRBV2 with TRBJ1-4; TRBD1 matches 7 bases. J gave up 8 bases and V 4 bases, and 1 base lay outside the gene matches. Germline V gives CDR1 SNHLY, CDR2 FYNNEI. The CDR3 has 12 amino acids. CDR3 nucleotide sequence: TGTGCCAGCAGTGGGACAGGCGAAAAACTGTTTTTT. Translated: CASSGTGEKLFF.

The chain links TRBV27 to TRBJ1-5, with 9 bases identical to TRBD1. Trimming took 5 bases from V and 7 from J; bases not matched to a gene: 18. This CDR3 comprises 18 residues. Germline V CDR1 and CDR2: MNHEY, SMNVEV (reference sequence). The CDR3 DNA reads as TGTGCCAGCAGTCCCACCTTTGGGACAGGGATCCTTCGCCAGCCCCAGCATTTT. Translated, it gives CASSPTFGTGILRQPQHF.

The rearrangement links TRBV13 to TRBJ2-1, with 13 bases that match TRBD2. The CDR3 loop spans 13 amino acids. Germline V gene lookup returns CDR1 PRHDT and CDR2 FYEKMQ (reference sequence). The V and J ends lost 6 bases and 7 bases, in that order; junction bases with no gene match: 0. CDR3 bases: TGTGCCAGCAGGACTAGCGGGAGGAATGAGCAGTTCTTC. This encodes CASRTSGRNEQFF.

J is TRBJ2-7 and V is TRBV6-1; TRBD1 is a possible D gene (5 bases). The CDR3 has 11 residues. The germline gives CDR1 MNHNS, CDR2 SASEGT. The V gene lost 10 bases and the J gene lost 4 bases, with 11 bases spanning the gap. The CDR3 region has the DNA TGTGCCATCCTAGGGGTTTACGAGCAGTACTTC. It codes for CAILGVYEQYF.

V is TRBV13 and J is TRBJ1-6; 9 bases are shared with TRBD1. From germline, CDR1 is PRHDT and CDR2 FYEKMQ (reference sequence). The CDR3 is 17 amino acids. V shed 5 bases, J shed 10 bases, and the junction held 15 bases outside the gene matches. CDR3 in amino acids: CASSPFSGTGPRSPLHF. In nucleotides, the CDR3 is TGTGCCAGCAGCCCTTTCTCCGGGACAGGGCCGCGATCACCCCTCCACTTT.

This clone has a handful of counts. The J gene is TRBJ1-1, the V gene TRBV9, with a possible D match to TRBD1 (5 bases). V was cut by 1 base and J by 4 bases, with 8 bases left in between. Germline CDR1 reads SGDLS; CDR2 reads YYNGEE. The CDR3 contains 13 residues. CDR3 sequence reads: CASSVSGGTEAFF. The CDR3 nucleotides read TGTGCCAGCAGCGTATCGGGGGGCACTGAAGCTTTCTTT.